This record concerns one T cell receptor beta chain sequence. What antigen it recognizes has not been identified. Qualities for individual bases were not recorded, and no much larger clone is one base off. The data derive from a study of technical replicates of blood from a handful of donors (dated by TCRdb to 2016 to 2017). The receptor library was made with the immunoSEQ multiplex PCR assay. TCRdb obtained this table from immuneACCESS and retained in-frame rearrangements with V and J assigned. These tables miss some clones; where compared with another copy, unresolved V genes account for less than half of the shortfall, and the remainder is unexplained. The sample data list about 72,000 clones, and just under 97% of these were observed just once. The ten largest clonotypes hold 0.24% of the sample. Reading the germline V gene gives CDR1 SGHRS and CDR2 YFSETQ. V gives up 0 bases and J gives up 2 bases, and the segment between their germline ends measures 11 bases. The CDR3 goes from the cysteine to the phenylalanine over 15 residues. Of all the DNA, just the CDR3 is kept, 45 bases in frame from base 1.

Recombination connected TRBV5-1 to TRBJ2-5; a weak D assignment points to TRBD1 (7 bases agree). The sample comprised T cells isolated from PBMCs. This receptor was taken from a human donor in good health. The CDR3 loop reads CASSLVQGRQETQYF. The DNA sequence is TGCGCCAGCAGCTTGGTACAGGGGAGGCAAGAGACCCAGTACTTC.